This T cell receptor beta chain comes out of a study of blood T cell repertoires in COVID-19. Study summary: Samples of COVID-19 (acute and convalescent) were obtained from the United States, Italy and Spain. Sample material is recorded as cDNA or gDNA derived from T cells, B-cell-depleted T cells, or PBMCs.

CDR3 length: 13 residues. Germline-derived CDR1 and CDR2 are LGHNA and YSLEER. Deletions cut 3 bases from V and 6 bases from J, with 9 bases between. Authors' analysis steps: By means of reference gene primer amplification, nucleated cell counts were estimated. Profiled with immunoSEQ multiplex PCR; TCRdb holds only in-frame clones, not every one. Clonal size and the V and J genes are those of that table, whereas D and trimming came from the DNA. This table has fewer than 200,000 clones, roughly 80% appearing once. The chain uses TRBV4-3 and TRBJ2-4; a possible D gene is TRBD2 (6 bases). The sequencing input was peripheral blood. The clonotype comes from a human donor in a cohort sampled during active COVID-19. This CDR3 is CASSQVGGNIQYF. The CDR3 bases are TGCGCCAGCAGCCAGGTGGGGGGAAACATTCAGTACTTC.